These 13 T cell receptor beta chains were all obtained from the same sample, sequenced in a study of glioma-infiltrating T cells after dendritic cell vaccination. Generated by immunoSEQ multiplex PCR, the TCRdb table keeps only in-frame clones and is missing some. This table holds about 58,000 clones, under 90% found once. Time point reported: after dendritic cell vaccination, including at tumor progression/relapse. The sequenced sample was blood, obtained after dendritic cell vaccination. All receptors come from a human donor with glioblastoma.

This rearrangement joins TRBV30 to TRBJ2-2; D is unresolved. The CDR3 is 13 residues long. Germline lookup yields CDR1 GTSNPN and CDR2 SVGIG (reference sequence). The V and J ends lost 0 bases and 10 bases respectively, with 12 bases between them. The CDR3 region has the DNA TGTGCCTGGAGTGTTGGTCTTTGGGCGGAGCTGTTTTTT. It encodes CAWSVGLWAELFF.

The chain recombines TRBV7-3 with TRBJ1-1; D perhaps matches TRBD1 (5 bases). With 4 bases removed from V and 1 base from J, the gap between germline ends came to 7 bases. Germline CDR1 reads SGHTA; CDR2 reads FQGTGA. The CDR3 spans 13 residues. In DNA form, the CDR3 reads TGTGCCAGCAGCTCAAGGGGGAACACTGAAGCTTTCTTT. It codes for CASSSRGNTEAFF. Using reference TRBV7-3 and TRBJ1-1 for the parts outside the CDR3, the full variable domain is GAGVSQTPSNKVTEKGKYVELRCDPISGHTALYWYRQSLGQGPEFLIYFQGTGAADDSGLPNDRFFAVRPEGSVSTLKIQRTERGDSAVYLCASSSRGNTEAFFGQGTRLTVV.

As DNA, the CDR3 is TGTGCCAGCAGCCTCCAACTTGAAGCTTTCTTT. Its translation: CASSLQLEAFF. The V call is TRBV6-6, the J call TRBJ1-1; D remains unclear. CDR1 is MNHNY, CDR2 SVGAGI, per germline (reference sequence). The V and J ends lost 6 bases and 7 bases respectively, with 9 bases between them. The CDR3 is 11 residues long.

The chain links TRBV7-9 to TRBJ2-5, with D tentatively TRBD2 (7 bases). Judging by the DNA end, TRBJ2-7 fits better; the J call may be wrong. Germline V gene lookup returns CDR1 SEHNR and CDR2 FQNEAQ (reference sequence). There are 14 residues in the CDR3. CDR3 DNA: TGTGCCAGCAGCCGCGCGGGGGCCCTCTACGAGCAGTACTTC. It encodes CASSRAGALYEQYF.

The chain joins TRBV6-5 to TRBJ2-7, with 8 bases identical to TRBD2. The CDR3 contains 14 residues. V lost 7 bases and J lost 4; bases outside the gene matches: 9. From germline, CDR1 is MNHEY and CDR2 SVGAGI. CDR3 sequence (DNA): TGTGCCAGCACCCTCGGGGGGGCTACTTACGAGCAGTACTTC. This encodes CASTLGGATYEQYF.

V is TRBV7-3 and J is TRBJ2-7; the D is unclear. Per the germline V gene, CDR1 is SGHTA and CDR2 is FQGTGA. The CDR3 spans 12 residues. V lost 7 bases and J lost 0, with 7 bases in between. The CDR3, as DNA: TGTGCCAGCACAACCTACTCCTACGAGCAGTACTTC. Translation: CASTTYSYEQYF.

This chain links TRBV19 with TRBJ1-5; the D is unclear. CDR1 and CDR2 (germline): LNHDA, SQIVND (reference sequence). Trimming left V 9 bases short and J 2 bases short, with 14 bases between. The CDR3 totals 14 residues. In DNA form, the CDR3 reads TGTGCCAGATTACATAACAGTCGCAATCAGCCCCAGCATTTT. It encodes CARLHNSRNQPQHF.

This rearrangement joins TRBV9 to TRBJ2-1, with D possibly matching TRBD1 (7 bases). Trimming shortened V by 4 bases and J by 8 bases, and 19 bases separated the two germline ends. This CDR3 is built from 15 residues. Germline CDR1 reads SGDLS; CDR2 reads YYNGEE. DNA for the CDR3: TGTGCCAGCAGCCCCTCAGGGGGGTCGACCTATGAGCAGTTCTTC. Protein: CASSPSGGSTYEQFF.

The V call is TRBV10-2, the J call TRBJ1-3, with D unresolved. V gave up 0 bases and J gave up 4 bases, with 4 bases separating them. CDR3 length: 13 amino acids. Germline CDR1 and CDR2: WSHSY and SAAADI. As DNA, the CDR3 is TGCGCCAGCAGTGAGTCTCGGGGAAACACCATATATTTT. Translation gives CASSESRGNTIYF.

This chain uses TRBV10-3 with TRBJ2-3, with TRBD1 matching 10 bases. The CDR3 is made up of 16 amino acids. Germline-derived CDR1 and CDR2 are ENHRY and SYGVKD. V gave up 3 bases and J gave up 2 bases; unmatched junction bases: 5. This CDR3 is CAISDSTGGITDTQYF. The CDR3 DNA reads TGTGCCATCAGTGATTCGACAGGGGGCATCACAGATACGCAGTATTTT.

The sample holds a few counts of this clone. This rearrangement joins TRBV2 to TRBJ2-1; D is perhaps TRBD1 (6 bases). In germline, CDR1 is SNHLY, CDR2 FYNNEI. The germline V and J ends were trimmed by 6 bases and 7 bases, with 13 bases remaining between them. The CDR3 runs to 13 residues. The CDR3 sequence is CASSPGTRNEQFF. CDR3 nucleotides: TGTGCCAGCAGCCCCGGGACACGGAATGAGCAGTTCTTC.

This chain joins TRBV9 and TRBJ2-1, with 12 bases identical to TRBD2. CDR1 and CDR2 from the germline V gene are SGDLS and YYNGEE. V shed 4 bases, J shed 8 bases, and the junction held 10 bases outside the gene matches. This CDR3 contains 16 residues. DNA for the CDR3: TGTGCCAGCAGCCCAAGGACTAGCGGGGTCGGGTATGAGCAGTTCTTC. This sequence encodes CASSPRTSGVGYEQFF.

This clone was observed a few times. CDR3 sequence (DNA): TGCGCCAGCAGTCAGGGTGGTGAAAAACTGTTTTTT. This encodes CASSQGGEKLFF. The chain uses TRBV5-1 and TRBJ1-4, with D possibly TRBD1 on 5 matching bases. The CDR3 sequence is 12 residues long. Trimming left V 5 bases short and J 7 bases short, with 9 bases between. Germline V gene lookup returns CDR1 SGHRS and CDR2 YFSETQ. Supplemented by reference TRBV5-1 and TRBJ1-4, the full variable domain reads KAGVTQTPRYLIKTRGQQVTLSCSPISGHRSVSWYQQTPGQGLQFLFEYFSETQRNKGNFPGRFSGRQFSNSRSEMNVSTLELGDSALYLCASSQGGEKLFFGSGTQLSVL.